The next 9 T cell receptor beta chains were all read from a single sample in a study of T cells in Graves' hyperthyroidism and ophthalmopathy. Amplified TCR beta CDR3 regions came from RNA transcripts. With the HTBI primer set, the TCR CDR3 went through a first round of RT-PCR. From the multiplex PCR reads, TCRdb called clonotypes with MiXCR, one entry per CDR3 protein. The profile covers under 700,000 distinct CDR3 sequences, with around 42% appearing a single time and just under 8.5% taken by the ten largest. Sequencing was done on a sample of peripheral blood or thyroid tissue (not recorded which). Every receptor here comes from a woman in her late teens or twenties with Graves' hyperthyroidism.

The genes are TRBV12-3 or TRBV12-4 and TRBJ2-5; possible D gene TRBD2, 5 bases. There are 13 residues in the CDR3. Trimming cost V 8 bases and J 2 bases, with 12 bases left between them. The CDR3 region has the DNA TGTGCCAGCTCCGACTACCATCAAGAGACCCAGTACTTC. It translates to CASSDYHQETQYF.

J is TRBJ1-1 and V is TRBV5-1, with D possibly being TRBD1 (5 bases). Germline CDR1 reads SGHRS; CDR2 reads YFSETQ. The CDR3 extends over 14 amino acids. With 4 bases removed from V and 5 bases from J, the gap between germline ends came to 15 bases. The CDR3 region has the DNA TGCGCCAGCAGCCTGGACATGTTGACGACTGAAGCTTTCTTT. Its translation is CASSLDMLTTEAFF.

The rearrangement joins TRBV29-1 to TRBJ2-7; D gene uncertain. The germline V gene encodes CDR1 SQVTM and CDR2 ANQGSEA. Trimming removed 4 bases at V and 7 bases at J, with 8 bases between. This CDR3 spans 10 amino acids. In DNA form, the CDR3 reads TGCAGCGTTGGGGCAGGAGAGCAGTACTTC. Translated: CSVGAGEQYF.

The chain uses TRBV6-6 and TRBJ1-2, with 10 bases matching TRBD1. CDR3 length equals 12 residues. The trim removed 9 bases at V and 5 bases at J, leaving 3 bases unmatched. Looked up from germline, CDR1 is MNHNY and CDR2 is SVGAGI (reference sequence). This CDR3 is CASGQGEYGYTF. The CDR3 DNA follows: TGTGCCAGTGGACAGGGGGAATATGGCTACACCTTC.

V is TRBV29-1 and J is TRBJ2-5; 10 nucleotides align to TRBD1. This CDR3 region has 14 residues. The germline gives CDR1 SQVTM, CDR2 ANQGSEA. V gave up 5 bases and J gave up 5 bases; unmatched junction bases: 8. The CDR3 DNA sequence: TGCAGCGTTTCGGGACAGGGGCTTCATGAGACCCAGTACTTC. This encodes CSVSGQGLHETQYF.

This clonotype was counted at least ten times. The rearrangement joins TRBV24-1 to TRBJ1-2; D is possibly TRBD1 (6 bases). This CDR3 has 13 amino acids. V dropped 1 base and J dropped 4 bases, with 6 bases sitting between them. CDR1 is KGHDR, CDR2 SFDVKD, per germline. In nucleotides, the CDR3 is TGTGCCACCAGTGATTTCAGGGGCTATGGCTACACCTTC. This gives the protein CATSDFRGYGYTF.

This clonotype was seen repeatedly, ten times or more. V is TRBV10-3 and J is TRBJ2-6; 9 nucleotides agree with TRBD1. Germline values: CDR1 ENHRY, CDR2 SYGVKD. The CDR3 totals 17 residues. V shed 6 bases, J shed 3 bases, and the junction held 9 bases outside the gene matches. CDR3 in amino acids: CAIRASDRGGGANVLTF. The CDR3 DNA is TGTGCCATCAGAGCCTCGGACAGGGGAGGTGGGGCCAACGTCCTGACTTTC.

As to this clonotype: Mismatch with germline at one junction end may stem from a read error. CDR3 amino acids: CASRGGTSGYEQCF. In nucleotides, the CDR3 is TGTGCCAGCAGGGGTGGGACTAGCGGTTACGAGCAGTGCTTC. This chain connects TRBV2 to TRBJ2-7; 11 bases are shared with TRBD2. CDR1 is SNHLY, CDR2 FYNNEI, per germline. This CDR3 comprises 14 residues.

This clonotype was seen at least ten times. The V call is TRBV2, the J call TRBJ2-5, with TRBD1 matching 10 bases. The ends lost 3 bases at V and 2 bases at J; junction bases unmatched: 3. This CDR3 comprises 15 residues. In germline, CDR1 is SNHLY, CDR2 FYNNEI. The CDR3 reads CASSDGQGGQETQYF. For the CDR3, the DNA is TGTGCCAGCAGTGACGGACAGGGGGGACAAGAGACCCAGTACTTC.